This T cell receptor beta chain stems from a study of cytomegalovirus exposure and HLA in healthy donors. Notes on this clone: Its antigen is still unknown.

Everyone who donated was a healthy bone marrow donor. V shed 7 bases, J shed 0 bases, and the junction held 6 bases outside the gene matches. CDR3 length: 14 residues. Germline CDR1 and CDR2: SQVTM and ANQGSEA. Overall study findings and caveats: Donor immune exposure was known only as CMV serostatus. A later analysis linked a missense variant in DCLRE1C to the trimming of TCR beta V and J genes.

Use of 60 Vbeta and 13 Jbeta primers characterized the PCR. In the source study's methods: Some 10 million of roughly 81 million unique TCR beta chains were shared, per a later count. Sequencing used immunoSEQ multiplex PCR; TCRdb keeps in-frame clones, though not all of them. V, J and clone size are taken as reported in that table, and D and trimming were inferred from the DNA itself. This table has around 130,000 clones, about four fifths appearing once. Sequenced sample: PBMCs. The receptor was isolated from a woman aged 40 to 55 in good health and CMV-seronegative. The chain couples TRBV29-1 to TRBJ1-1, with 9 bases aligning to TRBD1. DNA of the CDR3: TGCAGCGGACAGGGGGGTATGATGAACACTGAAGCTTTCTTT. It yields the protein CSGQGGMMNTEAFF.